Listed below are T cell receptor beta chains from one sample, sequenced in a study of T cells in Graves' hyperthyroidism and ophthalmopathy. A single record per CDR3 protein comes from TCRdb applying MiXCR to the multiplex PCR reads. The sample has about 600,000 distinct CDR3 sequences; about 14% are singletons. Sequenced: blood. Receptors were obtained from a woman in her late teens or twenties with Graves' ophthalmopathy. CDR3s include the opening cysteine and the closing phenylalanine or tryptophan. The D gene is left open where the match is weak. Part of the rows lack a size; the others show once, few, many or a class for expanded clones.

D gene: TRBD1; J gene: TRBJ2-2; V gene: TRBV12-3/TRBV12-4; clone size: .; CDR3 protein: CASSPSATGGTGELFF; CDR3 DNA: TGTGCCAGCAGCCCGTCGGCGACAGGGGGCACCGGGGAGCTGTTTTTT
D gene: .; J gene: TRBJ1-2; V gene: TRBV18; clone size: .; CDR3 protein: CASSQPASSDSNYGYTF; CDR3 DNA: TGTGCCAGCTCACAGCCTGCCTCCTCGGACAGTAACTATGGCTACACCTTC
D gene: .; J gene: TRBJ2-1; V gene: TRBV3-1; clone size: .; CDR3 protein: CASSLLGDEHFF; CDR3 DNA: TGTGCCAGCAGCCTCCTAGGGGATGAGCATTTCTTC
D gene: TRBD1; J gene: TRBJ2-7; V gene: TRBV2; clone size: many; CDR3 protein: CASNRGVYEQYF; CDR3 DNA: TGTGCCAGCAACAGGGGTGTTTACGAGCAGTACTTC
D gene: TRBD1; J gene: TRBJ1-3; V gene: TRBV7-9; clone size: .; CDR3 protein: CASSLSGGTGNTIYF; CDR3 DNA: TGTGCCAGCAGCTTATCAGGGGGCACTGGAAACACCATATATTTT
D gene: .; J gene: TRBJ2-7; V gene: TRBV28; clone size: many; CDR3 protein: CASLRTARAYEQYF; CDR3 DNA: TGTGCCAGCCTGCGGACAGCGAGGGCCTACGAGCAGTACTTC
D gene: TRBD1; J gene: TRBJ2-2; V gene: TRBV28; clone size: many; CDR3 protein: CASSTGTGDTGELFF; CDR3 DNA: TGTGCCAGCAGTACAGGGACAGGGGACACCGGGGAGCTGTTTTTT
D gene: TRBD2; J gene: TRBJ2-3; V gene: TRBV20-1; clone size: many; CDR3 protein: CSGIAGGTWDTQYF; CDR3 DNA: TGCAGTGGTATAGCGGGAGGGACGTGGGATACGCAGTATTTT
D gene: .; J gene: TRBJ2-7; V gene: TRBV29-1; clone size: many; CDR3 protein: CSVGTYEQYF; CDR3 DNA: TGCAGCGTTGGGACTTACGAGCAGTACTTC
D gene: .; J gene: TRBJ1-1; V gene: TRBV7-9; clone size: many; CDR3 protein: CASSSFRPMNTEAFF; CDR3 DNA: TGTGCCAGCAGCTCGTTCCGACCGATGAACACTGAAGCTTTCTTT
D gene: TRBD1; J gene: TRBJ2-1; V gene: TRBV11-3; clone size: many; CDR3 protein: CASSSRGTAINNEQFF; CDR3 DNA: TGTGCCAGCAGCTCGAGGGGGACAGCGATAAACAATGAGCAGTTCTTC
D gene: TRBD2; J gene: TRBJ2-5; V gene: TRBV20-1; clone size: .; CDR3 protein: CSAETSGRRETQYF; CDR3 DNA: TGCAGTGCTGAGACTAGCGGGAGAAGAGAGACCCAGTACTTC
D gene: .; J gene: TRBJ2-1; V gene: TRBV5-8; clone size: .; CDR3 protein: CASSLSASFNNEQFF; CDR3 DNA: TGTGCCAGCAGCCTTAGCGCATCTTTCAACAATGAGCAGTTCTTC
D gene: .; J gene: TRBJ1-6; V gene: TRBV27; clone size: .; CDR3 protein: CASTLAGLDSPLHF; CDR3 DNA: TGTGCCAGCACCCTAGCCGGGCTCGATTCACCCCTCCACTTT
D gene: .; J gene: TRBJ1-5; V gene: TRBV28; clone size: many; CDR3 protein: CASSLGWQPQHF; CDR3 DNA: TGTGCCAGCAGTCTCGGGTGGCAGCCCCAGCATTTT
D gene: .; J gene: TRBJ1-1; V gene: TRBV5-1; clone size: few; CDR3 protein: CASSLIPGGGSNTEAFF; CDR3 DNA: TGCGCCAGCAGCTTGATCCCGGGGGGGGGAAGTAACACTGAAGCTTTCTTT
D gene: .; J gene: TRBJ1-5; V gene: TRBV30; clone size: many; CDR3 protein: CACEGRPNQPQHF; CDR3 DNA: TGTGCCTGTGAAGGGAGGCCTAATCAGCCCCAGCATTTT
D gene: .; J gene: TRBJ2-3; V gene: TRBV20-1; clone size: many; CDR3 protein: CSARSHSVSTDTQYF; CDR3 DNA: TGCAGTGCTCGGTCCCATAGCGTGAGCACAGATACGCAGTATTTT
D gene: .; J gene: TRBJ1-1; V gene: TRBV19; clone size: few; CDR3 protein: CASRYRMNTEAFF; CDR3 DNA: TGTGCCAGTAGATACAGGATGAACACTGAAGCTTTCTTT
D gene: .; J gene: TRBJ2-1; V gene: TRBV7-9; clone size: many; CDR3 protein: CASIEGWRERGNEQFF; CDR3 DNA: TGTGCCAGCATCGAGGGATGGCGGGAGAGGGGGAATGAGCAGTTCTTC
D gene: .; J gene: TRBJ1-1; V gene: TRBV12-3/TRBV12-4; clone size: many; CDR3 protein: CASSFTGVTEAFF; CDR3 DNA: TGTGCCAGCAGTTTTACTGGGGTGACTGAAGCTTTCTTT
D gene: TRBD1; J gene: TRBJ2-5; V gene: TRBV20-1; clone size: .; CDR3 protein: CSAQGGGETQYF; CDR3 DNA: TGCAGCGCGCAAGGGGGCGGTGAGACCCAGTACTTC
D gene: .; J gene: TRBJ2-2; V gene: TRBV11-1; clone size: few; CDR3 protein: CASSARSNTGELFF; CDR3 DNA: TGTGCCAGCAGCGCGCGTTCGAACACCGGGGAGCTGTTTTTT
D gene: TRBD2; J gene: TRBJ2-4; V gene: TRBV11-2; clone size: many; CDR3 protein: CASSYSGSGAKNIQYF; CDR3 DNA: TGTGCCAGCAGTTATAGCGGGAGCGGGGCCAAAAACATTCAGTACTTC
D gene: .; J gene: TRBJ2-5; V gene: TRBV6-1; clone size: many; CDR3 protein: CASSARNRVLGDF; CDR3 DNA: TGTGCCAGCAGCGCCCGAAACAGGGTCCTCGGCGACTTC
D gene: .; J gene: TRBJ2-7; V gene: TRBV28; clone size: many; CDR3 protein: CATLRTENYEQYF; CDR3 DNA: TGTGCCACCCTCAGGACAGAAAACTACGAGCAGTACTTC
D gene: TRBD2; J gene: TRBJ2-3; V gene: TRBV5-1; clone size: many; CDR3 protein: CASSPRVGGSTDTQYF; CDR3 DNA: TGCGCCAGCAGCCCCCGGGTGGGGGGGTCCACAGATACGCAGTATTTT
D gene: TRBD1; J gene: TRBJ1-1; V gene: TRBV19; clone size: .; CDR3 protein: CASSIGGQAEAFF; CDR3 DNA: TGTGCCAGTAGTATAGGAGGACAGGCTGAAGCTTTCTTT
D gene: .; J gene: TRBJ1-4; V gene: TRBV20-1; clone size: .; CDR3 protein: CSAPGPSWTNEKLFF; CDR3 DNA: TGCAGTGCTCCGGGTCCCAGTTGGACTAATGAAAAACTGTTTTTT
D gene: TRBD1; J gene: TRBJ1-3; V gene: TRBV29-1; clone size: .; CDR3 protein: CSVDLTGAGNTIYF; CDR3 DNA: TGCAGCGTTGACCTTACAGGGGCTGGAAACACCATATATTTT
D gene: TRBD2; J gene: TRBJ2-7; V gene: TRBV7-2; clone size: few; CDR3 protein: CASSWTSGGEQYF; CDR3 DNA: TGTGCCAGCAGCTGGACTAGCGGGGGGGAGCAGTACTTC
D gene: .; J gene: TRBJ2-7; V gene: TRBV25-1; clone size: few; CDR3 protein: CASSDQTYEQYF; CDR3 DNA: TGTGCCAGCAGTGACCAAACCTACGAGCAGTACTTC
D gene: .; J gene: TRBJ2-3; V gene: TRBV2; clone size: many; CDR3 protein: CARTTDTQYF; CDR3 DNA: TGTGCCAGAACCACAGATACGCAGTATTTT
D gene: .; J gene: TRBJ2-6; V gene: TRBV19; clone size: .; CDR3 protein: CASSTQGSGANVLTF; CDR3 DNA: TGTGCCAGTAGTACTCAGGGGTCCGGGGCCAACGTCCTGACTTTC
D gene: .; J gene: TRBJ1-3; V gene: TRBV12-3/TRBV12-4; clone size: few; CDR3 protein: CASSYGYTIYF; CDR3 DNA: TGTGCCAGCAGTTATGGCTACACCATATATTTT
D gene: TRBD2; J gene: TRBJ2-5; V gene: TRBV6-1; clone size: .; CDR3 protein: CASSAGTSVYETQYF; CDR3 DNA: TGTGCCAGCAGCGCCGGGACTAGTGTGTACGAGACCCAGTACTTC
D gene: .; J gene: TRBJ2-7; V gene: TRBV28; clone size: many; CDR3 protein: CASSFDLISYEQYF; CDR3 DNA: TGTGCCAGCAGTTTCGACCTAATCTCCTACGAGCAGTACTTC
D gene: TRBD1; J gene: TRBJ2-7; V gene: TRBV20-1; clone size: .; CDR3 protein: CSGDRVPYEQYF; CDR3 DNA: TGCAGTGGGGACAGGGTCCCCTACGAGCAGTACTTC
D gene: .; J gene: TRBJ2-1; V gene: TRBV30; clone size: few; CDR3 protein: CAWSGDRDSYNEQFF; CDR3 DNA: TGTGCCTGGAGTGGGGACCGAGACTCCTACAATGAGCAGTTCTTC
D gene: .; J gene: TRBJ1-5; V gene: TRBV6-1; clone size: many; CDR3 protein: CASSEQGWSNQPQHF; CDR3 DNA: TGTGCCAGCAGTGAACAGGGGTGGAGCAATCAGCCCCAGCATTTT
D gene: TRBD1; J gene: TRBJ1-6; V gene: TRBV10-3; clone size: few; CDR3 protein: CASAGTGDSPLHF; CDR3 DNA: TGTGCCTCAGCCGGGACAGGGGATTCACCCCTCCACTTT
D gene: .; J gene: TRBJ2-1; V gene: TRBV7-9; clone size: .; CDR3 protein: CASSPRRTSGNEQFF; CDR3 DNA: TGTGCCAGCAGCCCTAGAAGGACCTCAGGAAATGAGCAGTTCTTC
D gene: TRBD1; J gene: TRBJ1-2; V gene: TRBV27; clone size: many; CDR3 protein: CASSLLTGSYGYTF; CDR3 DNA: TGTGCCAGCAGTTTATTGACAGGGTCTTATGGCTACACCTTC
D gene: TRBD1; J gene: TRBJ2-5; V gene: TRBV7-9; clone size: few; CDR3 protein: CASSRRQKKDRVSETQYF; CDR3 DNA: TGTGCCAGCAGCCGTCGCCAAAAAAAAGACAGGGTGTCAGAGACCCAGTACTTC
D gene: TRBD1; J gene: TRBJ1-2; V gene: TRBV27; clone size: many; CDR3 protein: CASSRIQGALNYGYTF; CDR3 DNA: TGTGCCAGCAGTCGCATTCAGGGGGCCCTTAACTATGGCTACACCTTC
D gene: .; J gene: TRBJ2-5; V gene: TRBV24-1; clone size: .; CDR3 protein: CATSDLILIETQYF; CDR3 DNA: TGTGCCACCAGTGATTTGATCTTAATCGAGACCCAGTACTTC
D gene: TRBD1; J gene: TRBJ2-7; V gene: TRBV20-1; clone size: .; CDR3 protein: CSADPGTGSYEQYF; CDR3 DNA: TGCAGTGCTGACCCGGGGACAGGGTCCTACGAGCAGTACTTC
D gene: TRBD2; J gene: TRBJ2-5; V gene: TRBV7-3; clone size: .; CDR3 protein: CASSLRTSGRAGEETQYF; CDR3 DNA: TGTGCCAGCAGCTTAAGGACTAGCGGGAGGGCCGGGGAAGAGACCCAGTACTTC
D gene: TRBD1; J gene: TRBJ2-4; V gene: TRBV6-2/TRBV6-3; clone size: few; CDR3 protein: CASSLTGAQNIQYF; CDR3 DNA: TGTGCCAGCAGTTTGACAGGGGCCCAAAACATTCAGTACTTC
D gene: .; J gene: TRBJ2-3; V gene: TRBV5-1; clone size: many; CDR3 protein: CASSPGFGTASRTDTQYF; CDR3 DNA: TGCGCCAGCAGCCCGGGATTTGGGACTGCCTCCCGCACAGATACGCAGTATTTT